The source of this T cell receptor beta chain is a study of T cells in Graves' hyperthyroidism and ophthalmopathy. Ten or more counts support this clonotype. Amplified regions were TCR beta CDR3 sequences from RNA transcripts. When the TCR CDR3 underwent first-round RT-PCR, the HTBI primer set was used. TCRdb reanalysed the multiplex PCR reads using MiXCR and keeps one entry per CDR3 protein. The data hold 560,000 or so distinct CDR3 sequences, with roughly 21% observed a single time. J was trimmed by 0 bases and V by 0 bases; bases with no gene match: 4. CDR1 is DFQATT and CDR2 is SNEGSKA in the germline V gene (reference sequence). This CDR3 contains 17 residues.

Source material: blood. The chain has TRBV20-1 and TRBJ2-5; 13 bases align to TRBD2. The TCR originated in a man aged 40-49 years with Graves' ophthalmopathy. CDR3 region: CSAREEGLAGYQETQYF. CDR3 nucleotides: TGCAGTGCTAGAGAGGAGGGACTAGCGGGGTACCAAGAGACCCAGTACTTC.